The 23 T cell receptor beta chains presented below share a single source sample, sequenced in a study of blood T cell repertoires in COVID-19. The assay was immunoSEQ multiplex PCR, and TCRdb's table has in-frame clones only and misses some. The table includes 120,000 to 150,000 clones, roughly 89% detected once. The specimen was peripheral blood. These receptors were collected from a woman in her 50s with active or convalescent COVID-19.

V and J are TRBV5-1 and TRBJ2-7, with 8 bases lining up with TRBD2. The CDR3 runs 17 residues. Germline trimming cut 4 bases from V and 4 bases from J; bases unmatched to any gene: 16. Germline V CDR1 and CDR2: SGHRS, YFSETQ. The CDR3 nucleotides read TGCGCCAGCAGCGCGACCATGACGGGACTAGGGAGGTACGAGCAGTACTTC. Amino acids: CASSATMTGLGRYEQYF.

CDR3: CASSQELGRGPSPLHF. The CDR3 DNA reads TGTGCCAGCAGCCAAGAACTAGGCAGGGGACCTTCACCCCTCCACTTT. V usage is TRBV3-1 (or the pseudogene TRBV3-2) and J usage is TRBJ1-6, with D perhaps matching TRBD1 (6 bases). The V gene lost 0 bases and the J gene lost 9 bases, with 15 bases spanning the gap. From germline, CDR1 is LGHDT and CDR2 YNNKEL (reference sequence). There are 16 residues in the CDR3.

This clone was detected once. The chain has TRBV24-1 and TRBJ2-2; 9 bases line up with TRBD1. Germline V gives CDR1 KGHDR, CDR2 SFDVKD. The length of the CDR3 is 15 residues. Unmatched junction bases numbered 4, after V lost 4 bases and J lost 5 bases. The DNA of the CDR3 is TGTGCCACCAGTGAATCCGGGACAGGGACCGGGGAGCTGTTTTTT. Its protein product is CATSESGTGTGELFF.

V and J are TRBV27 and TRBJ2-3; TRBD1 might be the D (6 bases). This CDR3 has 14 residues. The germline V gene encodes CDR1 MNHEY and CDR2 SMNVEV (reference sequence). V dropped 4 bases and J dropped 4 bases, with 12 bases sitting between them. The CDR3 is CASSWGPGSDTQYF. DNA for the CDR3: TGTGCCAGCAGTTGGGGGCCGGGGTCAGATACGCAGTATTTT.

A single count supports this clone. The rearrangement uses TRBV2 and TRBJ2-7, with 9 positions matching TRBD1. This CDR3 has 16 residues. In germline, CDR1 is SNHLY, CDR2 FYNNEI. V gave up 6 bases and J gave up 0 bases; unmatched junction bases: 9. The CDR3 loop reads CASSPQQGALSYEQYF. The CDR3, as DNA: TGTGCCAGCAGCCCTCAACAGGGGGCTCTCTCCTACGAGCAGTACTTC. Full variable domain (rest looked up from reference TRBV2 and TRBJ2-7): EPEVTQTPSHQVTQMGQEVILRCVPISNHLYFYWYRQILGQKVEFLVSFYNNEISEKSEIFDDQFSVERPDGSNFTLKIRSTKLEDSAMYFCASSPQQGALSYEQYFGPGTRLTVT.

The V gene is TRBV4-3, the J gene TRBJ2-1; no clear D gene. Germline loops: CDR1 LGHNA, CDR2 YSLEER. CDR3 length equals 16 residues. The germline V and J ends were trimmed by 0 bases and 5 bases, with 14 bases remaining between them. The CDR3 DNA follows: TGCGCCAGCAGCCAAGATCCGTCTGATCGGGACAATGAGCAGTTCTTC. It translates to CASSQDPSDRDNEQFF.

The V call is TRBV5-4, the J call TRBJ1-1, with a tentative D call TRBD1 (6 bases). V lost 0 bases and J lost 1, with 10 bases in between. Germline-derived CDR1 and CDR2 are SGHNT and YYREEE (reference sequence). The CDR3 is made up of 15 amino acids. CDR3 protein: CASSLGAGANTEAFF. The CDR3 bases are TGTGCCAGCAGCTTGGGGGCAGGGGCGAACACTGAAGCTTTCTTT.

In DNA form, the CDR3 reads TGTGCCAGCAGCTTAATACGGGGTGCTATCCGGACCACAGATACGCAGTATTTT. Protein: CASSLIRGAIRTTDTQYF. The chain is built from TRBV7-2 and TRBJ2-3, with a weak D call TRBD2 (5 bases). V was trimmed by 2 bases and J by 2 bases, leaving 20 bases between them. Germline CDR1 is SGHTA and CDR2 is FQGNSA. This CDR3 is built from 18 residues. Based on the CDR3 plus reference TRBV7-2 and TRBJ2-3, the full variable domain is GAGVSQSPSNKVTEKGKDVELRCDPISGHTALYWYRQSLGQGLEFLIYFQGNSAPDKSGLPSDRFSAERTGGSVSTLTIQRTQQEDSAVYLCASSLIRGAIRTTDTQYFGPGTRLTVL.

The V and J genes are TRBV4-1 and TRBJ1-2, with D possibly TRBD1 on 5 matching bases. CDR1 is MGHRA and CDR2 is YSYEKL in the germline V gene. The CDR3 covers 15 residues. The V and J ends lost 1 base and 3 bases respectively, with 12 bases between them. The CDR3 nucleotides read TGCGCCAGCAGCCAAGTAAGCAGGGCTGACTATGGCTACACCTTC. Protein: CASSQVSRADYGYTF.

CDR3 region: CASSRTFGIGTDTQYF. In DNA, the CDR3 is TGTGCCAGTAGTCGGACCTTCGGGATTGGCACAGATACGCAGTATTTT. The chain links TRBV19 to TRBJ2-3, with a weak D call TRBD2 (5 bases). CDR3 length equals 16 residues. V shed 5 bases and J shed 1 base, with 16 bases lying between them. CDR1 is LNHDA, CDR2 SQIVND, per germline (reference sequence).

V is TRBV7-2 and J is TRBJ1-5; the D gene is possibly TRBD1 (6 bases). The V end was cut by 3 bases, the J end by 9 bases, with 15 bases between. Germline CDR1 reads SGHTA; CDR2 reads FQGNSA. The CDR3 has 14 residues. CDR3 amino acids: CASSFDLQGSPQHF. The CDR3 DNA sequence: TGTGCCAGCAGCTTCGATCTACAGGGTTCGCCCCAGCATTTT.

The CDR3 DNA sequence: TGCAGCGTTGAGAACAGGTTAAACACTGAAGCTTTCTTT. Translation gives CSVENRLNTEAFF. The V gene is TRBV29-1, the J gene TRBJ1-1, with D perhaps TRBD1 (5 bases). Trimming stripped 3 bases from V and 2 bases from J, with 10 bases between. This CDR3 comprises 13 residues. Germline lookup yields CDR1 SQVTM and CDR2 ANQGSEA.

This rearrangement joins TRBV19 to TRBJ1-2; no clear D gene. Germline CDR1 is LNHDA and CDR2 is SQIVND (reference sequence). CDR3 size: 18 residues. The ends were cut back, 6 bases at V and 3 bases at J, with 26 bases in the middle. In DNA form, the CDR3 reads TGTGCCAGTAGGGATCTCGCCGGAACTACCCCGGGTTACTATGGCTACACCTTC. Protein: CASRDLAGTTPGYYGYTF.

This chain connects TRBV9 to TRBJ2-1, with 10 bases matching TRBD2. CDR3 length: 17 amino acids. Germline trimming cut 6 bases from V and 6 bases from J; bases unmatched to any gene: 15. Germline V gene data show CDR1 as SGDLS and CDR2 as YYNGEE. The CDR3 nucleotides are TGTGCCAGCACCCTCAACTTAGGTAGCGGGGGGATCAATGAGCAGTTCTTC. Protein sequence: CASTLNLGSGGINEQFF.

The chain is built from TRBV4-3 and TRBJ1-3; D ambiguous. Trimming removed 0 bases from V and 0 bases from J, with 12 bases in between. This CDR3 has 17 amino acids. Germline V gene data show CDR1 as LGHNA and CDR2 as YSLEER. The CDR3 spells CASSQDPLASSGNTIYF. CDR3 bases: TGCGCCAGCAGCCAAGATCCCCTCGCGAGCTCTGGAAACACCATATATTTT.

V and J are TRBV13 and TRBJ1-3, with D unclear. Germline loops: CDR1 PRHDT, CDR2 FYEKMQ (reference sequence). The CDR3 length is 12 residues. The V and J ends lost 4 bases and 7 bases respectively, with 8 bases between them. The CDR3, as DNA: TGTGCCAGCAGCTCAAGAGGGAACACCATATATTTT. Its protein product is CASSSRGNTIYF.

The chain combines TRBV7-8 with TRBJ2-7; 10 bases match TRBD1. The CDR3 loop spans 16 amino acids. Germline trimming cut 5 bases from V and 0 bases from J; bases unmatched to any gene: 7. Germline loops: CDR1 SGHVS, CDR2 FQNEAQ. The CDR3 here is CASSRGQGELSYEQYF. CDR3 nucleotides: TGTGCCAGCAGCCGCGGACAGGGGGAACTCTCCTACGAGCAGTACTTC. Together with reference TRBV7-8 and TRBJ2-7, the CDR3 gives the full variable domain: GAGVSQSPRYKVAKRGQDVALRCDPISGHVSLFWYQQALGQGPEFLTYFQNEAQLDKSGLPSDRFFAERPEGSVSTLKIQRTQQEDSAVYLCASSRGQGELSYEQYFGPGTRLTVT.

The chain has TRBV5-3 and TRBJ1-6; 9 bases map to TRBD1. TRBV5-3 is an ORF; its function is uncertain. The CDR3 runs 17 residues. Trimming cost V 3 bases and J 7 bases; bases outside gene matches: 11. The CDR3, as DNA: TGTGCCAGAAGCTCTACAGGGGGCCAACCCCCCAATTCACCCCTCCACTTT. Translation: CARSSTGGQPPNSPLHF.

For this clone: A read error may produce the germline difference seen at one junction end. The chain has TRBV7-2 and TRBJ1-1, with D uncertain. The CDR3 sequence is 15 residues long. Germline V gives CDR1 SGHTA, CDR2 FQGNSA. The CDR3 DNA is TGTGCCAGCAACTTAGAAGGGAGCTTCACGGCTGAAGCTTTCTTT. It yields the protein CASNLEGSFTAEAFF.

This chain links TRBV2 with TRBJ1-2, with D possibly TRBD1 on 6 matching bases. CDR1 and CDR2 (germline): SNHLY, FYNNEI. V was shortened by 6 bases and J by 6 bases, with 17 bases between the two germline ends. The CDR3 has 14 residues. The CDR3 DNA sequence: TGTGCCAGCAGCAATTCCAGGGGCATCCATGGCTACACCTTC. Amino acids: CASSNSRGIHGYTF.

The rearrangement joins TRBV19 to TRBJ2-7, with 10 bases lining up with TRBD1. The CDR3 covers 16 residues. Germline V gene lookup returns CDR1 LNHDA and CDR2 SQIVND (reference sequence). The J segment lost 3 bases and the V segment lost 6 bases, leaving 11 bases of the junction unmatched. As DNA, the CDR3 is TGTGCCAGTAGGACACCCCGGGACAGGGGTTACTACGAGCAGTACTTC. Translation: CASRTPRDRGYYEQYF.

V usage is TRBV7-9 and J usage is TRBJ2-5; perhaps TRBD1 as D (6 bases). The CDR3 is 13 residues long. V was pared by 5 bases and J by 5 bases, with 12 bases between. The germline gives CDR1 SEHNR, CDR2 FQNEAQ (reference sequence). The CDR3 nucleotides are TGTGCCAGCAGCCAGGGGTGGGGGGAGACCCAGTACTTC. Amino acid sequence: CASSQGWGETQYF. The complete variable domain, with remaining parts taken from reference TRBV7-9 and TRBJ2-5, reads DTGVSQNPRHKITKRGQNVTFRCDPISEHNRLYWYRQTLGQGPEFLTYFQNEAQLEKSRLLSDRFSAERPKGSFSTLEIQRTEQGDSAMYLCASSQGWGETQYFGPGTRLLVL.

The CDR3 bases are TGTGCCAGCAATACCCGAACTACGGGGAACATTCAGTACTTC. Amino acid sequence: CASNTRTTGNIQYF. V gene TRBV28 combines with J gene TRBJ2-4; D might be TRBD2 (5 bases). The V end lost 7 bases, the J end lost 7 bases, and 17 bases lay between the germline ends. The CDR3 length is 14 residues. Germline-derived CDR1 and CDR2 are MDHEN and SYDVKM.